This T cell receptor (beta chain) derives from a study of cytomegalovirus exposure and HLA in healthy donors. PCR was performed using 60 Vbeta and 13 Jbeta primers. Libraries were prepared by immunoSEQ multiplex PCR; TCRdb keeps only in-frame clonotypes and omits some of them. The sample lists roughly 120,000 clones, 75% seen once, with roughly 3% in the top ten. Germline CDR1 reads MNHEY; CDR2 reads SVGAGI. This CDR3 contains 14 residues. The junction had 3 bases not matched to a gene; V was cut back by 2 bases and J by 2 bases. Though nominally healthy at sampling, donors likely had unrecorded immune exposures.

This rearrangement joins TRBV6-5 to TRBJ2-7; 7 bases are a match to TRBD2. The TCR originated in a woman in her forties in good health and CMV-seropositive. The sequencing input was PBMCs. DNA for the CDR3: TGTGCCAGCAGTTACAGCGGGAACCCCTACGAGCAGTACTTC. It specifies CASSYSGNPYEQYF.